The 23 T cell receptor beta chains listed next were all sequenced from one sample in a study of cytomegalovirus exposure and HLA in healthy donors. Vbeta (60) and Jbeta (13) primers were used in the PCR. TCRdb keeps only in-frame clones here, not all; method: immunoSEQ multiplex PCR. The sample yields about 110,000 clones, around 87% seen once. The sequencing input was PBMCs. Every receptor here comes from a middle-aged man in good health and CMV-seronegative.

DNA of the CDR3: TGTGCCAGCAGCTTTTCGAATTCACCCCTCCACTTT. Residues: CASSFSNSPLHF. The chain recombines TRBV7-2 with TRBJ1-6; D call uncertain. There are 12 residues in the CDR3. V lost 3 bases to trimming and J lost 7 bases, with 4 bases between them. Germline CDR1 reads SGHTA; CDR2 reads FQGNSA.

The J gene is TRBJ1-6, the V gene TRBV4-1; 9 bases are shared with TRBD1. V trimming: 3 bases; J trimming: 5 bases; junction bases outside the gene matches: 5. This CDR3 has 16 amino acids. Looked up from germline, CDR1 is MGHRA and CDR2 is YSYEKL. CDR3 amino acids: CASSHPGQGDNSPLHF. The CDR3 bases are TGCGCCAGCAGCCATCCGGGACAGGGCGATAATTCACCCCTCCACTTT.

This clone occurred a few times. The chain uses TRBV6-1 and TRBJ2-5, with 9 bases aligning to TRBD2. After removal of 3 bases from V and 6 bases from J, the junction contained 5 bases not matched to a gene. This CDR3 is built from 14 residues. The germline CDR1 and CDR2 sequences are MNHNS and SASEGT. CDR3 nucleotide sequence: TGTGCCAGCAGTGAGGTTAGCGGGGGAAAGACCCAGTACTTC. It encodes CASSEVSGGKTQYF.

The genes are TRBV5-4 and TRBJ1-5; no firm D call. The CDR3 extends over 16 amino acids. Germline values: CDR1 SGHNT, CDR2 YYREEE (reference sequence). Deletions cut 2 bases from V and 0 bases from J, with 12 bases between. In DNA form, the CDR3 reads TGTGCCAGCAGCTTTGGCGGGGAAATTAGCAATCAGCCCCAGCATTTT. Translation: CASSFGGEISNQPQHF.

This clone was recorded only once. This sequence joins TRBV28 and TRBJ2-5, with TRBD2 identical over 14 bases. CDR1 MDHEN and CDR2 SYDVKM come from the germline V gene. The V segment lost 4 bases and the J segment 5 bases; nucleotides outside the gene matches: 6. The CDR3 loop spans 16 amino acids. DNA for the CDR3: TGTGCCAGCAGTTCCGGGACTAGCGGGGGTTGGGAGACCCAGTACTTC. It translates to CASSSGTSGGWETQYF.

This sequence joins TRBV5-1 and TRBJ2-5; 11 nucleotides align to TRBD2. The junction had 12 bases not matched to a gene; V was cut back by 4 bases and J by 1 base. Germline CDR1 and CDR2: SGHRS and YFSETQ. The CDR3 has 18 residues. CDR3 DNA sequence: TGCGCCAGCAGCCGCTCCCCCCAGACTAGCGGGGCCCAAGAGACCCAGTACTTC. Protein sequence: CASSRSPQTSGAQETQYF. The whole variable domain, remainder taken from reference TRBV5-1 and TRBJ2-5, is KAGVTQTPRYLIKTRGQQVTLSCSPISGHRSVSWYQQTPGQGLQFLFEYFSETQRNKGNFPGRFSGRQFSNSRSEMNVSTLELGDSALYLCASSRSPQTSGAQETQYFGPGTRLLVL.

The DNA for the CDR3 is TGCGCCAGCAGCCAAGATCCTAGCGGGGGAAGCTCCTACAATGAGCAGTTCTTC. It encodes CASSQDPSGGSSYNEQFF. The chain recombines TRBV4-3 with TRBJ2-1; 10 positions match TRBD2. V shed 0 bases, J shed 0 bases, and the junction held 5 bases outside the gene matches. There are 18 residues in the CDR3. CDR1 and CDR2 from the germline V gene are LGHNA and YSLEER.

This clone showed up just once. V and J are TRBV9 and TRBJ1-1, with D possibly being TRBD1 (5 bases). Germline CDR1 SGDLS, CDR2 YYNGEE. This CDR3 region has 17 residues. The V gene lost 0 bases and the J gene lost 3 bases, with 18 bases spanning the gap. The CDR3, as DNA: TGTGCCAGCAGCGTAGGAGGAGAGGACATATTACACACTGAAGCTTTCTTT. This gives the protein CASSVGGEDILHTEAFF.

The CDR3 region is CASSFLGQGARADTQYF. The CDR3 region has the DNA TGTGCCAGCAGCTTCCTAGGACAGGGGGCCCGTGCAGATACGCAGTATTTT. The gene calls are TRBV7-2 and TRBJ2-3; TRBD1 agrees at 11 bases. Looked up from germline, CDR1 is SGHTA and CDR2 is FQGNSA. Germline trimming cut 3 bases from V and 4 bases from J; bases unmatched to any gene: 9. CDR3 length: 17 amino acids.

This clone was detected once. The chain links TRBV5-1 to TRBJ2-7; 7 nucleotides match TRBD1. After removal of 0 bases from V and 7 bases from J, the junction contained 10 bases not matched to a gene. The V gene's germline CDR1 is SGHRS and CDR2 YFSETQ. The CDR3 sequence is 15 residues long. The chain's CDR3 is CASSLVVQGMGEQYF. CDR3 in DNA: TGCGCCAGCAGCTTGGTAGTACAGGGGATGGGGGAGCAGTACTTC.

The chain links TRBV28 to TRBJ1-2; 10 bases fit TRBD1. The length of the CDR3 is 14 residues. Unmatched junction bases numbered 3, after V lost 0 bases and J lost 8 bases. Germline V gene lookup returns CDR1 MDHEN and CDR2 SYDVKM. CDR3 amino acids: CASSLWGQGSGYTF. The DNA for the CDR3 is TGTGCCAGCAGTTTATGGGGACAGGGGAGCGGCTACACCTTC.

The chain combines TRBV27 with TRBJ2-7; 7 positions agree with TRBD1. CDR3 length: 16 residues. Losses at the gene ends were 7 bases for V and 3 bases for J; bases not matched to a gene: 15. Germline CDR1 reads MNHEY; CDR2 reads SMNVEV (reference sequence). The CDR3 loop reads CASKPNLGTDNYEQYF. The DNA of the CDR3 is TGTGCCAGCAAGCCTAATTTGGGGACAGACAACTACGAGCAGTACTTC.

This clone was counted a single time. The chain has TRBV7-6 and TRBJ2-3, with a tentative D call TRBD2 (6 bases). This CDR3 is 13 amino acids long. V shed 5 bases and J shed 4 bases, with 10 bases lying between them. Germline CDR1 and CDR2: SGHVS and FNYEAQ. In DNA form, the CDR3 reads TGTGCCAGCAGCCGTGGGACTTCAGATACGCAGTATTTT. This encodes CASSRGTSDTQYF. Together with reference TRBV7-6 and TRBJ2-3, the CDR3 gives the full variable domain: GAGVSQSPRYKVTKRGQDVALRCDPISGHVSLYWYRQALGQGPEFLTYFNYEAQQDKSGLPNDRFSAERPEGSISTLTIQRTEQRDSAMYRCASSRGTSDTQYFGPGTRLTVL.

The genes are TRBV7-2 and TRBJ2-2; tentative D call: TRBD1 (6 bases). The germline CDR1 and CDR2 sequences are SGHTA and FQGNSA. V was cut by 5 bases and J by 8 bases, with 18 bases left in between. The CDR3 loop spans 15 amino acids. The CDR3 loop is CASSTPRGRGGELFF. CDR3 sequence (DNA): TGTGCCAGCAGCACCCCACGGGGCAGGGGTGGGGAGCTGTTTTTT.

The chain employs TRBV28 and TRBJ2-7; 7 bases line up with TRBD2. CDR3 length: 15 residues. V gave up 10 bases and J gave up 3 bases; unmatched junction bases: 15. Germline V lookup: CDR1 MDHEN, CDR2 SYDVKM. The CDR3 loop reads CAIRDGGVGIYEQYF. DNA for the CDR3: TGTGCCATTAGGGATGGGGGGGTCGGGATCTACGAGCAGTACTTC.

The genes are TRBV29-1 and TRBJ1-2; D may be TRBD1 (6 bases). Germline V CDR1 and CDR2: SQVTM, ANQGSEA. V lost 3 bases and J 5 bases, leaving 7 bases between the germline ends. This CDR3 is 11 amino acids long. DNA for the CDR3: TGCAGCGTTGACCAGGGGTATGGCTACACCTTC. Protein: CSVDQGYGYTF.

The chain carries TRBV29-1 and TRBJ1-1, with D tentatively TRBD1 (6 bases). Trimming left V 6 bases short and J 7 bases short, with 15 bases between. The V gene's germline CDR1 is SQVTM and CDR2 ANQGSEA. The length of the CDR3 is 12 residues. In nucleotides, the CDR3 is TGCAGCGTCCCCGGACAGACCCATGAAGCTTTCTTT. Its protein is CSVPGQTHEAFF. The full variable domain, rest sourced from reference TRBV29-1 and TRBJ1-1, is SAVISQKPSRDICQRGTSLTIQCQVDSQVTMMFWYRQQPGQSLTLIATANQGSEATYESGFVIDKFPISRPNLTFSTLTVSNMSPEDSSIYLCSVPGQTHEAFFGQGTRLTVV.

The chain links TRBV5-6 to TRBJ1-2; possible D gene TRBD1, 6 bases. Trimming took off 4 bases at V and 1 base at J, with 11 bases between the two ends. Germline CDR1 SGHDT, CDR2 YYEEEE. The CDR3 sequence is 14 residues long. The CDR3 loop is CASSGDISNYGYTF. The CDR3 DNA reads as TGTGCCAGCAGCGGGGACATAAGTAACTATGGCTACACCTTC.

The CDR3: CASSHDWTAHYGYTF. Written as DNA, the CDR3 is TGCGCCAGCAGCCACGATTGGACAGCGCACTATGGCTACACCTTC. This chain links TRBV4-3 with TRBJ1-2, with D maybe TRBD1 (6 bases). This CDR3 region has 15 residues. Germline CDR1 is LGHNA and CDR2 is YSLEER. V shed 3 bases and J shed 3 bases, with 14 bases lying between them.

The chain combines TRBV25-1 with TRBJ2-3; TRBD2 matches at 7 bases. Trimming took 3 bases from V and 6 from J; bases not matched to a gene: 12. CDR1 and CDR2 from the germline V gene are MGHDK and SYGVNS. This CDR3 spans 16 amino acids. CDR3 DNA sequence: TGTGCCAGCAGTGACATGGACGGGGGGTCAGTGGATACGCAGTATTTT. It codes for CASSDMDGGSVDTQYF.

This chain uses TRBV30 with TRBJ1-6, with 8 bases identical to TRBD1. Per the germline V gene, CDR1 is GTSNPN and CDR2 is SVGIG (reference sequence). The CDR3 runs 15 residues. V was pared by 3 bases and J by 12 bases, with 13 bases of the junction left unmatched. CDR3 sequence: CAWSLGQGGLKPLHF. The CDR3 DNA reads TGTGCCTGGAGCCTCGGACAGGGAGGACTCAAACCCCTCCACTTT.

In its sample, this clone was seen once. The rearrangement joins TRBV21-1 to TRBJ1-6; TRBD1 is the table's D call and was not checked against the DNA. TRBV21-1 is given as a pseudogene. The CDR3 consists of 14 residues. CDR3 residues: CASSKEQGESPLHF. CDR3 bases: TGTGCCAGCAGCAAAGAACAGGGGGAATCACCCCTCCACTTT.

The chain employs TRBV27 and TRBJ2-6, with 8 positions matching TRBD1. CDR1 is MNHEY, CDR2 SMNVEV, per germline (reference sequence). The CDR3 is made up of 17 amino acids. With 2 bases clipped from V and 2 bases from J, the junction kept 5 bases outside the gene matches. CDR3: CASSLLQGGAGANVLTF. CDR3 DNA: TGTGCCAGCAGTTTACTACAGGGGGGTGCTGGGGCCAACGTCCTGACTTTC. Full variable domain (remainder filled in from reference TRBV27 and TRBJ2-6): EAQVTQNPRYLITVTGKKLTVTCSQNMNHEYMSWYRQDPGLGLRQIYYSMNVEVTDKGDVPEGYKVSRKEKRNFPLILESPSPNQTSLYFCASSLLQGGAGANVLTFGAGSRLTVL.